Listed here are 29 T cell receptor beta chains from one sample, sequenced in a study of OX40 agonist ivuxolimab in advanced cancers. The method was immunoSEQ multiplex PCR; TCRdb's version includes in-frame clones alone and lacks a portion of them. This table holds 90,000 to 100,000 clones, about nine tenths found once. The sample in question was CD4+ or CD8+ T cells sorted from blood, obtained in a trial of the OX40 agonist ivuxolimab. The receptors originated from an adult with an advanced solid tumor such as melanoma, head and neck, liver or kidney cancer.

The chain has TRBV5-6 and TRBJ1-1, with 7 bases lining up with TRBD1. V dropped 3 bases and J dropped 8; count of bases not matched to a gene: 13. The CDR3 totals 15 residues. Germline V gives CDR1 SGHDT, CDR2 YYEEEE. The CDR3 region is CASSSLGQPTNEAFF. In DNA form, the CDR3 reads TGTGCCAGCAGCTCCCTGGGACAGCCAACTAACGAAGCTTTCTTT. The full variable domain, completed using reference TRBV5-6 and TRBJ1-1, is DAGVTQSPTHLIKTRGQQVTLRCSPKSGHDTVSWYQQALGQGPQFIFQYYEEEERQRGNFPDRFSGHQFPNYSSELNVNALLLGDSALYLCASSSLGQPTNEAFFGQGTRLTVV.

The genes are TRBV6-5 and TRBJ2-1; a possible D gene is TRBD1 (7 bases). The CDR3 totals 15 residues. V dropped 6 bases and J dropped 4 bases, with 16 bases sitting between them. Germline lookup yields CDR1 MNHEY and CDR2 SVGAGI. The CDR3 DNA reads TGTGCCAGCAGCCCAGGGGCAGGGGGGTACAATGAGCAGTTCTTC. This sequence encodes CASSPGAGGYNEQFF.

There are a few counts of this clone. V and J are TRBV30 and TRBJ1-1; D uncertain. Germline lookup yields CDR1 GTSNPN and CDR2 SVGIG (reference sequence). Trimming removed 1 base at V and 6 bases at J, with 9 bases between. There are 12 residues in the CDR3. The CDR3 DNA follows: TGTGCCTGGAGTGGTCAAGGAGCTGAAGCTTTCTTT. Encoded protein: CAWSGQGAEAFF. Drawing the rest from reference TRBV30 and TRBJ1-1, the complete variable domain is SQTIHQWPATLVQPVGSPLSLECTVEGTSNPNLYWYRQAAGRGLQLLFYSVGIGQISSEVPQNLSASRPQDRQFILSSKKLLLSDSGFYLCAWSGQGAEAFFGQGTRLTVV.

CDR3 region: CSYRLAGAPHEQFF. DNA of the CDR3: TGCAGCTATAGACTAGCGGGTGCTCCCCATGAGCAGTTCTTC. The chain links TRBV29-1 to TRBJ2-1, with TRBD2 identical over 10 bases. The V and J ends lost 8 bases and 8 bases, in that order; junction bases with no gene match: 12. CDR3 size: 14 residues. Germline V gives CDR1 SQVTM, CDR2 ANQGSEA.

The rearrangement joins TRBV9 to TRBJ2-2, with 10 bases that match TRBD1. Germline CDR1 and CDR2: SGDLS and YYNGEE. The J segment lost 8 bases and the V segment lost 4 bases, leaving 8 bases of the junction unmatched. This CDR3 comprises 15 residues. The CDR3: CASSMTGGNFGELFF. DNA of the CDR3: TGTGCCAGCAGCATGACAGGGGGCAATTTTGGGGAGCTGTTTTTT.

The chain has TRBV7-3 and TRBJ2-3; 11 bases are a match to TRBD2. Unmatched junction bases numbered 3, after V lost 6 bases and J lost 1 base. CDR1 is SGHTA, CDR2 FQGTGA, per germline. This CDR3 is 15 amino acids long. For the CDR3, the DNA is TGTGCCAGCAGTGTACTAGCGGGGGGCACAGATACGCAGTATTTT. Translated: CASSVLAGGTDTQYF. Based on the CDR3 plus reference TRBV7-3 and TRBJ2-3, the full variable domain is GAGVSQTPSNKVTEKGKYVELRCDPISGHTALYWYRQSLGQGPEFLIYFQGTGAADDSGLPNDRFFAVRPEGSVSTLKIQRTERGDSAVYLCASSVLAGGTDTQYFGPGTRLTVL.

The chain links TRBV7-2 to TRBJ1-2; 7 bases map to TRBD1. Germline assignment: CDR1 SGHTA and CDR2 FQGNSA. After removal of 2 bases from V and 4 bases from J, the junction contained 7 bases not matched to a gene. CDR3 size: 15 residues. CDR3 amino acids: CASSLLRDSSYGYTF. The CDR3 DNA follows: TGTGCCAGCAGCTTACTCAGGGACAGTTCCTATGGCTACACCTTC.

V usage is TRBV6-1 and J usage is TRBJ2-7; D possibly corresponds to TRBD1 (6 bases). The CDR3 sequence is 14 residues long. Deletions cut 9 bases from V and 0 bases from J, with 15 bases between. The germline V gene encodes CDR1 MNHNS and CDR2 SASEGT. CDR3 nucleotide sequence: TGTGCCAGTAAGGCTCGGACAGACTCCTACGAGCAGTACGTC. It translates to CASKARTDSYEQYV.

The chain carries TRBV4-3 and TRBJ2-3; D might be TRBD1 (5 bases). Germline V gene sequence: CDR1 LGHNA, CDR2 YSLEER. Deletions cut 0 bases from V and 6 bases from J, with 13 bases between. This CDR3 comprises 15 residues. CDR3 bases: TGCGCCAGCAGCCAAGAGGCCCGGCCAGGGGATACGCAGTATTTT. Protein product: CASSQEARPGDTQYF.

The chain's CDR3 is CASSPKGGRTGGYEQYV. DNA of the CDR3: TGTGCCAGCAGTCCTAAGGGTGGTAGGACAGGGGGCTACGAGCAGTACGTC. The chain has TRBV28 and TRBJ2-7, with TRBD1 matching 10 bases. After removal of 5 bases from V and 3 bases from J, the junction contained 13 bases not matched to a gene. Germline values: CDR1 MDHEN, CDR2 SYDVKM. This CDR3 is 17 amino acids long.

This chain links TRBV5-4 with TRBJ2-5, with 7 bases lining up with TRBD1. The J segment lost 2 bases and the V segment lost 4 bases, leaving 2 bases of the junction unmatched. CDR1 is SGHNT and CDR2 is YYREEE in the germline V gene (reference sequence). The CDR3 runs to 13 residues. The CDR3 reads CASSRDSQETQYF. The DNA for the CDR3 is TGTGCCAGCAGCCGGGACAGTCAAGAGACCCAGTACTTC.

This chain joins TRBV7-2 and TRBJ2-7; 8 bases fit TRBD1. Germline V gene sequence: CDR1 SGHTA, CDR2 FQGNSA. The junction had 3 bases not matched to a gene; V was cut back by 0 bases and J by 2 bases. The CDR3 totals 15 residues. CDR3 residues: CASSLAGTGPYEQYF. As DNA, the CDR3 is TGTGCCAGCAGCTTAGCCGGGACAGGTCCCTACGAGCAGTACTTC.

The chain has TRBV29-1 and TRBJ2-5; D unresolved. The V and J ends lost 5 bases and 5 bases respectively, with 9 bases between them. Germline CDR1 is SQVTM and CDR2 is ANQGSEA. The CDR3 totals 11 residues. CDR3 amino acids: CSVLVGETQYF. Written as DNA, the CDR3 is TGCAGCGTTCTGGTGGGCGAGACCCAGTACTTC.

This chain connects TRBV5-1 to TRBJ2-3; TRBD2 aligns across 10 bases. The CDR3 length is 16 residues. With 0 bases clipped from V and 5 bases from J, the junction kept 6 bases outside the gene matches. The germline V gene has CDR1 SGHRS and CDR2 YFSETQ. CDR3 in DNA: TGCGCCAGCAGCTTGGTGGCTAGCGGGAGTGGAGATACGCAGTATTTT. Amino acid sequence: CASSLVASGSGDTQYF.

V gene TRBV4-2 combines with J gene TRBJ2-2; D gene unclear. The V end was cut by 0 bases, the J end by 7 bases, with 6 bases between. This CDR3 has 13 residues. Germline CDR1 is LGHNA and CDR2 is YNFKEQ. The CDR3, as DNA: TGTGCCAGCAGCCAAGATCGTAGCGGGGAGCTGTTTTTT. This sequence encodes CASSQDRSGELFF.

The J gene is TRBJ2-7, the V gene TRBV10-2; TRBD2 aligns across 10 bases. Losses at the gene ends were 3 bases for V and 7 bases for J; bases not matched to a gene: 9. CDR1 is WSHSY, CDR2 SAAADI, per germline. The length of the CDR3 is 15 residues. CDR3 loop: CASSDSRAGGFEQYF. The DNA of the CDR3 is TGCGCCAGCAGTGACTCTCGAGCGGGAGGGTTTGAGCAGTACTTC.

This chain connects TRBV7-8 to TRBJ1-5; 7 bases fit TRBD1. The V and J ends lost 6 bases and 2 bases, in that order; junction bases with no gene match: 7. In germline, CDR1 is SGHVS, CDR2 FQNEAQ. There are 15 residues in the CDR3. The CDR3 nucleotides read TGTGCCAGCAGACTTACAGGGGATGGCAATCAGCCCCAGCATTTT. Its translation: CASRLTGDGNQPQHF.

V gene TRBV18 combines with J gene TRBJ1-1; D uncertain. V shed 6 bases and J shed 1 base, with 9 bases lying between them. CDR1 and CDR2 (germline): KGHSH, LQKENI. This CDR3 spans 13 amino acids. CDR3 residues: CASSPEGNTEAFF. The CDR3 DNA reads TGTGCCAGCTCCCCCGAGGGGAACACTGAAGCTTTCTTT.

The chain carries TRBV19 and TRBJ1-1; unclear D gene. Trimming took off 5 bases at V and 0 bases at J, with 13 bases between the two ends. CDR1 is LNHDA, CDR2 SQIVND, per germline (reference sequence). CDR3 size: 15 residues. CDR3 bases: TGTGCCAGTAGTTTTCGACGGGTCATGAACACTGAAGCTTTCTTT. Translation gives CASSFRRVMNTEAFF.

The V and J genes are TRBV6-5 and TRBJ2-5; D gene ambiguous. V was shortened by 5 bases and J by 0 bases, with 10 bases between the two germline ends. Per germline, CDR1 MNHEY and CDR2 SVGAGI. This CDR3 has 14 amino acids. The CDR3 here is CASSHTQYQETQYF. CDR3 nucleotides: TGTGCCAGCAGTCATACGCAGTACCAAGAGACCCAGTACTTC.

V and J are TRBV28 and TRBJ2-7; D may be TRBD1 (6 bases). Per the germline V gene, CDR1 is MDHEN and CDR2 is SYDVKM. The CDR3 has 15 amino acids. Trimming shortened V by 10 bases and J by 0 bases, and 19 bases separated the two germline ends. CDR3 DNA sequence: TGTGCCACCCAGGATGGGGGACAATCCTCCTACGAGCAGTACTTC. Translated, it gives CATQDGGQSSYEQYF.

The gene calls are TRBV6-5 and TRBJ1-2; TRBD1 agrees at 9 bases. The CDR3 length is 14 residues. J was trimmed by 12 bases and V by 8 bases; bases with no gene match: 16. The V gene's germline CDR1 is MNHEY and CDR2 SVGAGI. The CDR3 spells CASRSRDRVSENTF. The CDR3 nucleotides read TGTGCCAGCCGTTCCCGGGACAGGGTATCAGAGAACACCTTC.

This sequence joins TRBV19 and TRBJ1-2; D perhaps matches TRBD1 (5 bases). Germline V gives CDR1 LNHDA, CDR2 SQIVND (reference sequence). The CDR3 is 14 residues long. V lost 3 bases to trimming and J lost 4 bases, with 12 bases between them. The CDR3 loop is CASSISRGGYGYTF. CDR3 DNA: TGTGCCAGTAGTATCAGCCGGGGGGGCTATGGCTACACCTTC.

The J gene is TRBJ2-1, the V gene TRBV9; the match to TRBD1 covers 7 bases. CDR3 length: 15 residues. Germline CDR1 and CDR2: SGDLS and YYNGEE. Losses at the gene ends were 0 bases for V and 6 bases for J; bases not matched to a gene: 6. The CDR3 loop reads CASSVGPTGTNEQFF. The CDR3 nucleotides read TGTGCCAGCAGCGTAGGTCCGACAGGGACCAATGAGCAGTTCTTC.

This rearrangement joins TRBV18 to TRBJ2-1; no definite D call. The CDR3 is 13 amino acids. V gave up 3 bases and J gave up 4 bases, with 7 bases separating them. The germline V gene encodes CDR1 KGHSH and CDR2 LQKENI. The CDR3 region has the DNA TGTGCCAGCTCACCCGCTCAATACAATGAGCAGTTCTTC. This translates into CASSPAQYNEQFF.

The rearrangement joins TRBV7-9 to TRBJ2-7, with 8 bases fitting TRBD2. The germline gives CDR1 SEHNR, CDR2 FQNEAQ (reference sequence). The ends lost 5 bases at V and 6 bases at J; junction bases unmatched: 15. The CDR3 consists of 16 residues. The CDR3 DNA sequence: TGTGCCAGCAGCCCCCCCTCCGGGACTAGGACGTCCGAGCAGTACTTC. Its protein product is CASSPPSGTRTSEQYF.

The chain links TRBV19 to TRBJ2-1, with 14 bases identical to TRBD2. Looked up from germline, CDR1 is LNHDA and CDR2 is SQIVND (reference sequence). V was pared by 9 bases and J by 10 bases, with 8 bases of the junction left unmatched. This CDR3 comprises 14 residues. The CDR3 nucleotides read TGTGCCAGCCTGGGACTAGCGGGAGCGCGGGAGCAGTTCTTC. Residues: CASLGLAGAREQFF.

The chain has TRBV18 and TRBJ1-4; D is perhaps TRBD1 (5 bases). CDR3 length: 15 residues. Germline V gene sequence: CDR1 KGHSH, CDR2 LQKENI. V was pared by 3 bases and J by 8 bases, with 16 bases between. CDR3: CASSPREGRGEKLFF. Written as DNA, the CDR3 is TGTGCCAGCTCACCCAGGGAGGGGAGAGGAGAAAAACTGTTTTTT.

The chain combines TRBV6-6 with TRBJ1-1; the D gene is possibly TRBD1 (5 bases). With 4 bases removed from V and 0 bases from J, the gap between germline ends came to 9 bases. The CDR3 length is 14 residues. Germline V gene data show CDR1 as MNHNY and CDR2 as SVGAGI (reference sequence). CDR3: CASSSWGLNTEAFF. The CDR3 nucleotides are TGTGCCAGCAGTTCATGGGGCCTGAACACTGAAGCTTTCTTT.